The clone carrying this TCR beta chain was seen at least ten times. Its antigen is unidentified. TCRdb independently ran MiXCR on the multiplex PCR reads; one entry per CDR3 protein. The sample has around 290,000 distinct CDR3 sequences; roughly 31% are singletons. The data belong to a study of breast tumors, draining lymph nodes, adjacent tissues. Study-wide findings and caveats: Data only fit, rather than demonstrated, lymph node origin of most tumor T cells.

The lymph nodes were axillary draining lymph nodes from breast cancer patients. The V segment lost 3 bases and the J segment 1 base; nucleotides outside the gene matches: 4. From germline, CDR1 is KGHDR and CDR2 SFDVKD. The CDR3 spans 18 residues. Sequenced: axillary lymph node tissue. The V gene is TRBV24-1, the J gene TRBJ2-1; 14 bases are a match to TRBD2. The receptor comes from a female donor with breast cancer. Some clones in this sample may be carry-over from other donors' samples. The CDR3 bases are TGTGCCACCAGTGATCCCGGGACTAGCGGGAGTTCCTACAATGAGCAGTTCTTC. This gives the protein CATSDPGTSGSSYNEQFF.